The entry below describes one TCR beta chain. No antigen is known for it. This record comes from a study of blood T cells in healthy people across ages. Points from the study as a whole: Naive T cell percentage by flow cytometry tracked strongly with beta diversity. Any conclusive comparison of naive versus antigen-experienced cells was prevented by using unsorted PBMCs. Roughly linearly, TCR beta diversity per million T cells fell as age increased.

Germline CDR1 is MNHNS and CDR2 is SASEGT. V lost 11 bases and J 3 bases, leaving 17 bases between the germline ends. The CDR3 sequence is 13 residues long. A second PCR of 7 to 11 cycles used a sample-barcoded 5' primer and a J-beta primer mix. Every cDNA molecule carried a tag from a template-switch adaptor bearing 12 random nucleotides. TCRdb independently ran MiXCR on the 5' RACE reads; one entry per CDR3 protein. Of around 620,000 distinct CDR3 sequences listed, 27% were seen once; the top ten hold approximately 17%. This receptor was taken from an older woman in good health. V is TRBV6-1 and J is TRBJ2-7, with a possible D match to TRBD2 (6 bases). The sample comprised blood. The chain's CDR3 is CAGSGGKLYEQYF. The CDR3 DNA reads TGTGCCGGGTCTGGGGGGAAACTCTACGAGCAGTACTTC.